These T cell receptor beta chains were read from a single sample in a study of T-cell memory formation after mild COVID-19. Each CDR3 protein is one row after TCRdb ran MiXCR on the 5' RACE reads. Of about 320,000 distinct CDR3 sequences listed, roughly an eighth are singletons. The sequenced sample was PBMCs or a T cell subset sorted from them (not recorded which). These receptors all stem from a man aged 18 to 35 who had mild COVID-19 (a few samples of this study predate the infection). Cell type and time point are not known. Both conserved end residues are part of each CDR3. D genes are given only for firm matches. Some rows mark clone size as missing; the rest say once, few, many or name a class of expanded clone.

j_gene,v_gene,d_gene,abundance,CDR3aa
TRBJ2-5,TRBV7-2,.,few,CASSPQVGSVKETQYF
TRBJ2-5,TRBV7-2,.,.,CASSTRWGSQETQYF
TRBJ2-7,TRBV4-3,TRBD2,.,CASSQESRGDEQYF
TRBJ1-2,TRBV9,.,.,CASSPRGVDDYGYTF
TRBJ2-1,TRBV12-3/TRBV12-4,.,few,CASRPQAPGFQEQFF
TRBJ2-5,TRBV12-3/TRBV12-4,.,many,CASSFGGQETQYF
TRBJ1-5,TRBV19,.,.,CASSIRLDQPQHF
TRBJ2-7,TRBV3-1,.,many,CASSQEEGSEQYF
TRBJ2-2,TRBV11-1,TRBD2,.,CASSLAGGTTGELFF
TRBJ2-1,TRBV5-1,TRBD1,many,CASSAGTGTDEQFF
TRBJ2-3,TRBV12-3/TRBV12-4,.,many,CASSLQGDSTDTQYF
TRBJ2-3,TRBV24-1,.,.,CATGTVRDDTQYF
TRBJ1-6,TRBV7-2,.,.,CASSLDTVNNSPLHF
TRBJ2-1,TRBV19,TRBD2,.,CASSQGLGPHEQFF
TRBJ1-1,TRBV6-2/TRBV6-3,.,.,CASTGHLNTEAFF
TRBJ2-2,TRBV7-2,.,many,CASSSDLVRLGNTGELFF
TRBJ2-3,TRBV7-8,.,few,CASSPSGRLSTDTQYF
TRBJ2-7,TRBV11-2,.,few,CASMGGENYEQYF
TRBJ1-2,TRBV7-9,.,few,CASSEAGTGYGYTF
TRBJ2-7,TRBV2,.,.,CASIQGLFREQYF
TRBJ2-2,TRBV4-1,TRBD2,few,CASSLSGGGPGELFF
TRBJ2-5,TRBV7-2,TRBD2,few,CASSNGGVETQYF
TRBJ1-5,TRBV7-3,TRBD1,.,CASSRDRGQPQHF
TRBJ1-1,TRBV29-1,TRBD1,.,CSAEGARTEAFF
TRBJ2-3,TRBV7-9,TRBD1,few,CASSHQDRGTDTQYF
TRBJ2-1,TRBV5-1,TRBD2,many,CASRGGGASQFF